This T cell receptor beta chain was identified in a study of molecular identifiers for immune sequencing clone quantification. Study outcomes and limitations: In CMV-specific effectors, clones above 20 copies held over 97% of molecules; naive, under 1%.

Bulk TCR libraries used previously described methods and listed TCR primers. One entry per CDR3 protein results from TCRdb running MiXCR on the PCR reads. The profile covers approximately 630,000 distinct CDR3 sequences, with about 25% appearing a single time and about 0.8% taken by the ten largest. With 10%, 30% or 50% of RNA, about 17,000 to 1,000,000 naive CD8 T cells were sequenced. This clonotype was counted at least ten times. Its antigen remains unknown. The clonotype was recovered from a human donor in good health. Some libraries in this study had Jurkat cell RNA spiked in. Sequencing was done on a sample of naive CD8+ T cells from blood, with Jurkat cell RNA spiked in. This sample's subset: FACS-sorted CD8+CD4-CCR7+CD45RA+ naive T cells.

CDR3 nucleotide sequence: TGCGCCAGCAGCTTGGCCTCCAGGAACCCTTACGAGCAGTACTTC. This sequence encodes CASSLASRNPYEQYF. This chain joins TRBV5-1 and TRBJ2-7; D is unresolved. Germline CDR1 is SGHRS and CDR2 is YFSETQ. The V gene lost 0 bases and the J gene lost 4 bases, with 14 bases spanning the gap. This CDR3 has 15 amino acids.